Given below is one TCR beta chain in context. The antigen remains unidentified. The record originates from a study of cytomegalovirus exposure and HLA in healthy donors. On the study more broadly: HLA-typed donors contributed 80 million to 85 million unique TCRs, which were held in an early data release. Study-level findings and limits: In a later analysis, a genetic analysis reported fewer productive-TCR N-insertions in an Asian-associated ancestry cluster than the cohort average.

Primers for the PCR totalled 60 Vbeta and 13 Jbeta. Method: immunoSEQ multiplex PCR; TCRdb's copy keeps in-frame clones and lacks some. The sample includes under 200,000 clones, less than 85% of them seen just once. J was trimmed by 5 bases and V by 4 bases; bases with no gene match: 10. The CDR3 totals 16 residues. Germline V gene sequence: CDR1 SGDLS, CDR2 YYNGEE. The origin of this receptor is a man aged 40-50 years in good health and CMV-seronegative. The chain employs TRBV9 and TRBJ2-2; 8 bases are shared with TRBD2. Sequencing used PBMCs. CDR3 protein: CASSPRGGGGTGELFF. The CDR3, as DNA: TGTGCCAGCAGCCCCCGGGGGGGAGGTGGTACCGGGGAGCTGTTTTTT. Full variable domain (outside the CDR3, taken from reference TRBV9 and TRBJ2-2): DSGVTQTPKHLITATGQRVTLRCSPRSGDLSVYWYQQSLDQGLQFLIQYYNGEERAKGNILERFSAQQFPDLHSELNLSSLELGDSALYFCASSPRGGGGTGELFFGEGSRLTVL.